This T cell receptor (beta chain) was identified in a study of OX40 agonist ivuxolimab in advanced cancers. Findings and caveats of the study: Mean expanded clone counts were higher in CD8+ than CD4+ T cells.

A note on this clone: Its target is unknown.

Assay used: immunoSEQ multiplex PCR; TCRdb lists only in-frame clones, some missing. Of 90,000 to 120,000 clones listed, 91% were seen once; the top ten hold 0.95% to 1.5%. This CDR3 has 18 residues. Germline V gene sequence: CDR1 SGHVS, CDR2 FQNEAQ. The germline V and J ends were trimmed by 1 base and 0 bases, with 18 bases remaining between them. The sampling schedule covered blood at baseline, cycle 4 day 1, and cycle 7 day 1. The origin of this receptor is an adult with an advanced solid tumor such as melanoma, head and neck, liver or kidney cancer. The chain links TRBV7-8 to TRBJ2-5; D gene unclear. This sample comprised CD4+ or CD8+ T cells sorted from blood, obtained in a trial of the OX40 agonist ivuxolimab. DNA of the CDR3: TGTGCCAGCAGCTTAGACGGGTTGGGCAGGCTGTACCAAGAGACCCAGTACTTC. Its translation is CASSLDGLGRLYQETQYF.